Below are 10 T cell receptor beta chains sequenced from a single sample in a study of T cell responses to AZD1222 COVID-19 vaccine. Measured with immunoSEQ multiplex PCR; TCRdb has only the in-frame clones, and not every one. Among approximately 120,000 clones, 90% were seen once, and the ten largest hold about 4%. The sequencing here drew on peripheral blood, taken on day 0 of MenACWY control vaccination. Receptors originate from an adult in good health.

The chain couples TRBV27 to TRBJ1-1; 7 positions agree with TRBD1. Germline V gene data show CDR1 as MNHEY and CDR2 as SMNVEV (reference sequence). V dropped 1 base and J dropped 7; count of bases not matched to a gene: 3. This CDR3 region has 13 residues. CDR3 coding DNA: TGTGCCAGCAGTTTATTTCAGGGGGTTGAAGCTTTCTTT. Amino acid sequence: CASSLFQGVEAFF.

The chain carries TRBV28 and TRBJ1-1, with D possibly matching TRBD1 (5 bases). Germline V gene sequence: CDR1 MDHEN, CDR2 SYDVKM. The germline V and J ends were trimmed by 3 bases and 3 bases, with 11 bases remaining between them. The CDR3 consists of 14 residues. The CDR3, as DNA: TGTGCCAGCAGTTTGGGGGGGAGGTACACTGAAGCTTTCTTT. This sequence encodes CASSLGGRYTEAFF.

The gene calls are TRBV7-2 and TRBJ2-3, with 8 bases identical to TRBD2. The CDR3 is made up of 17 amino acids. The germline gives CDR1 SGHTA, CDR2 FQGNSA. V was clipped by 1 base and J by 5 bases; unmatched bases: 11. The CDR3 loop is CASSLVRGAGALDTQYF. As DNA, the CDR3 is TGTGCCAGCAGCTTAGTACGGGGAGCGGGAGCTCTAGATACGCAGTATTTT.

The chain uses TRBV6-6 and TRBJ1-2; TRBD1 agrees at 7 bases. V lost 6 bases, J lost 2 bases, and 18 bases stayed unmatched. This CDR3 region has 18 residues. The germline gives CDR1 MNHNY, CDR2 SVGAGI (reference sequence). The CDR3 bases are TGTGCCAGCAGACGACGACAGACAATACAGGGGCCGAACTATGGCTACACCTTC. As protein: CASRRRQTIQGPNYGYTF.

This clone was recorded a few times. The chain has TRBV3-1 (or the pseudogene TRBV3-2) and TRBJ2-1; TRBD2 might be the D (5 bases). Between the trimmed V and J ends, which lost 0 bases and 1 base, there was a span of 19 bases. The CDR3 covers 19 residues. Germline CDR1 LGHDT, CDR2 YNNKEL (reference sequence). The CDR3 sequence is CASSQDSPLATGSYNEQFF. In DNA form, the CDR3 reads TGTGCCAGCAGCCAAGATAGCCCCCTGGCCACGGGGTCCTACAATGAGCAGTTCTTC.

The chain combines TRBV19 with TRBJ1-5, with 11 bases fitting TRBD1. This CDR3 comprises 18 residues. Germline V gene data show CDR1 as LNHDA and CDR2 as SQIVND (reference sequence). After removal of 3 bases from V and 2 bases from J, the junction contained 9 bases not matched to a gene. CDR3 bases: TGTGCCAGTAGTATGGGGGACAGGGGGTGGGTAGGCAATCAGCCCCAGCATTTT. Residues: CASSMGDRGWVGNQPQHF. Complete variable domain (other parts from reference TRBV19 and TRBJ1-5): DGGITQSPKYLFRKEGQNVTLSCEQNLNHDAMYWYRQDPGQGLRLIYYSQIVNDFQKGDIAEGYSVSREKKESFPLTVTSAQKNPTAFYLCASSMGDRGWVGNQPQHFGDGTRLSIL.

This clone showed up just once. The V and J genes are TRBV27 and TRBJ2-1; the match to TRBD1 covers 7 bases. CDR3 length equals 15 residues. Germline CDR1 and CDR2: MNHEY and SMNVEV (reference sequence). V was clipped by 5 bases and J by 2 bases; unmatched bases: 6. The CDR3, as DNA: TGTGCCAGCAGTACGACAGGGTTCCCCTACAATGAGCAGTTCTTC. Translation gives CASSTTGFPYNEQFF.

The rearrangement links TRBV11-2 to TRBJ2-1; a possible D gene is TRBD2 (5 bases). Per the germline V gene, CDR1 is SGHAT and CDR2 is FQNNGV. Trimming removed 3 bases at V and 0 bases at J, with 9 bases between. This CDR3 region has 15 residues. The CDR3 loop is CASSLSRGSYNEQFF. The CDR3, as DNA: TGTGCCAGCAGCTTGAGCCGGGGCTCCTACAATGAGCAGTTCTTC.

The rearrangement uses TRBV13 and TRBJ2-7; 7 bases are shared with TRBD1. The CDR3 totals 13 residues. With 6 bases clipped from V and 4 bases from J, the junction kept 6 bases outside the gene matches. Germline loops: CDR1 PRHDT, CDR2 FYEKMQ (reference sequence). In nucleotides, the CDR3 is TGTGCCAGCAGTCGGAGGACAGGTTACGAGCAGTACTTC. Translation gives CASSRRTGYEQYF.

J is TRBJ1-5 and V is TRBV19; the match to TRBD1 covers 10 bases. Germline CDR1 reads LNHDA; CDR2 reads SQIVND (reference sequence). The trim removed 3 bases at V and 6 bases at J, leaving 5 bases unmatched. The CDR3 has 15 amino acids. CDR3 DNA sequence: TGTGCCAGTAGTATCCGGGACAGGGGCGGTCAGCCCCAGCATTTT. Translated: CASSIRDRGGQPQHF.